These 10 T cell receptor beta chains were sequenced from one sample in a study of CD8+ T cells in alopecia areata. Treatment described: oral pan-JAK inhibitor, 5-10 mg twice daily. cDNA prepared by RNA extraction and subsequent reverse transcription served as the template for sequencing. The assay was immunoSEQ multiplex PCR, and TCRdb's table has in-frame clones only and misses some. The table has under 150,000 clones, around 60% seen once. This specimen consisted of CD4+ T cells sorted from blood, obtained at week 4, from a patient treated with tofacitinib. Receptors originate from a human donor with alopecia areata.

The rearrangement links TRBV5-6 to TRBJ2-7; D might be TRBD1 (6 bases). V lost 1 base and J 7 bases, leaving 12 bases between the germline ends. This CDR3 is 13 amino acids long. The V gene's germline CDR1 is SGHDT and CDR2 YYEEEE. In nucleotides, the CDR3 is TGTGCCAGCAGCTTGACAGGGACCGGGGAGCAGTACTTC. As protein: CASSLTGTGEQYF.

This clone occurred a few times. The chain recombines TRBV28 with TRBJ2-7; 12 bases line up with TRBD2. Germline V gives CDR1 MDHEN, CDR2 SYDVKM. The CDR3 runs 15 residues. Losses at the gene ends were 3 bases for V and 3 bases for J; bases not matched to a gene: 3. In nucleotides, the CDR3 is TGTGCCAGCAGTTTTAGACTAGCGGGAGTCTACGAGCAGTACTTC. Its protein is CASSFRLAGVYEQYF. Based on the CDR3 plus reference TRBV28 and TRBJ2-7, the full variable domain is DVKVTQSSRYLVKRTGEKVFLECVQDMDHENMFWYRQDPGLGLRLIYFSYDVKMKEKGDIPEGYSVSREKKERFSLILESASTNQTSMYLCASSFRLAGVYEQYFGPGTRLTVT.

This clone appeared a few times. This chain joins TRBV15 and TRBJ2-7; 8 bases agree with TRBD2. Germline CDR1 and CDR2: LNHNV and YYDKDF (reference sequence). Trimming at V came to 0 bases and at J to 6 bases, leaving 7 bases not matched to a gene. This CDR3 has 15 residues. In DNA, the CDR3 is TGTGCCACCAGCAGAGATCGACTAGCGAGAGGCGAGCAGTACTTC. Translation gives CATSRDRLARGEQYF.

CDR3 in DNA: TGTGCCAGCAGTTACCGCCCCCAAACCGGGGAGCTGTTTTTT. Its translation is CASSYRPQTGELFF. The rearrangement uses TRBV6-5 and TRBJ2-2; D remains unclear. Germline V gene lookup returns CDR1 MNHEY and CDR2 SVGAGI. The CDR3 loop spans 14 amino acids. Trimming took 2 bases from V and 5 from J, leaving 9 bases between them.

Note on this clone: This sample also contains other DNA sequences that code for the same CDR3. The V and J genes are TRBV5-1 and TRBJ2-1; TRBD2 might be the D (6 bases). Between the trimmed V and J ends, which lost 0 bases and 5 bases, there was a span of 9 bases. CDR3 length equals 14 residues. CDR1 and CDR2 from the germline V gene are SGHRS and YFSETQ. CDR3: CASSLGDFNNEQFF. The CDR3, as DNA: TGCGCCAGCAGCTTGGGGGACTTTAACAATGAGCAGTTCTTC.

The chain carries TRBV9 and TRBJ2-2, with 7 bases fitting TRBD1. V gave up 0 bases and J gave up 5 bases; unmatched junction bases: 7. The CDR3 is 16 amino acids. CDR1 SGDLS and CDR2 YYNGEE come from the germline V gene. CDR3 in amino acids: CASSVATGYATGELFF. The CDR3 nucleotides are TGTGCCAGCAGCGTAGCGACAGGGTATGCGACCGGGGAGCTGTTTTTT.

The gene calls are TRBV7-9 and TRBJ2-7; D is unclear. CDR1 SEHNR and CDR2 FQNEAQ come from the germline V gene (reference sequence). The CDR3 consists of 11 residues. Trimming pared 5 bases from V and 1 base from J, leaving 3 bases between. The CDR3, as DNA: TGTGCCAGCAGCGTTTCCTACGAGCAGTACTTC. Protein: CASSVSYEQYF.

The chain has TRBV7-2 and TRBJ1-5; D gene ambiguous. Trimming removed 1 base at V and 4 bases at J, with 8 bases between. The CDR3 spans 14 residues. Germline loops: CDR1 SGHTA, CDR2 FQGNSA. In DNA, the CDR3 is TGTGCCAGCAGCTTAGGGGTGTCTAATCAGCCCCAGCATTTT. It codes for CASSLGVSNQPQHF.

This chain connects TRBV30 to TRBJ2-7; 8 bases fit TRBD1. The germline CDR1 and CDR2 sequences are GTSNPN and SVGIG (reference sequence). The CDR3 extends over 15 amino acids. V was pared by 2 bases and J by 2 bases, with 8 bases of the junction left unmatched. The DNA for the CDR3 is TGTGCCTGGAGTCCAGGGACAGGTTCCGCCTACGAGCAGTACTTC. Translating it yields CAWSPGTGSAYEQYF. Together with reference TRBV30 and TRBJ2-7, the CDR3 gives the full variable domain: SQTIHQWPATLVQPVGSPLSLECTVEGTSNPNLYWYRQAAGRGLQLLFYSVGIGQISSEVPQNLSASRPQDRQFILSSKKLLLSDSGFYLCAWSPGTGSAYEQYFGPGTRLTVT.

A note on this clone: Within the sample, other DNA sequences also encode this same CDR3. CDR3 amino acids: CASSPGAHNEQFF. The CDR3 DNA reads TGCGCCAGCAGCCCAGGGGCCCACAATGAGCAGTTCTTC. The V and J genes are TRBV4-3 and TRBJ2-1, with D possibly matching TRBD1 (6 bases). CDR3 length: 13 residues. The V end was cut by 4 bases, the J end by 5 bases, with 9 bases between. Germline CDR1 LGHNA, CDR2 YSLEER.